The next 15 T cell receptor beta chains were all read from a single sample in a study of patients and donors after allogeneic stem cell transplantation. Using its own MiXCR run on the RT-PCR reads, TCRdb lists one record per CDR3 protein. The table shows some 880,000 distinct CDR3 sequences, with 15% to 20% occurring only once. What was sequenced was blood, either unsorted or a sorted T cell fraction (not recorded which). These receptors were taken from a human donor who was either an allogeneic HSCT recipient or a stem cell or donor lymphocyte infusion donor (not recorded which). It is not recorded whose cells these are; they may come from a transplant donor.

The V call is TRBV6-1, the J call TRBJ2-5, with 7 nucleotides matching TRBD2. The germline gives CDR1 MNHNS, CDR2 SASEGT. CDR3 length equals 14 residues. V trimming: 6 bases; J trimming: 0 bases; junction bases outside the gene matches: 4. CDR3 nucleotides: TGTGCCAGCAGACCCAGCGGGGACCAAGAGACCCAGTACTTC. It is translated as CASRPSGDQETQYF.

The chain combines TRBV5-1 with TRBJ2-1; a weak D match, TRBD1 (6 bases). This CDR3 has 11 amino acids. Trimming removed 3 bases at V and 10 bases at J, with 8 bases between. The V gene's germline CDR1 is SGHRS and CDR2 YFSETQ. The CDR3 sequence is CASSSGQEQFF. For the CDR3, the DNA is TGCGCCAGCAGCTCCGGACAGGAGCAGTTCTTC.

This clonotype was seen ten or more times. V usage is TRBV7-2 and J usage is TRBJ2-2; no reliable D call. CDR1 and CDR2 (germline): SGHTA, FQGNSA. CDR3 length equals 14 residues. V shed 3 bases and J shed 2 bases, with 7 bases lying between them. CDR3 DNA sequence: TGTGCCAGCAGCTTGCAACTCAACACCGGGGAGCTGTTTTTT. Translated, it gives CASSLQLNTGELFF.

In DNA, the CDR3 is TGTGCCGGGGGACAGAACAATCAGCCCCAGCATTTT. Its translation is CAGGQNNQPQHF. The J gene is TRBJ1-5, the V gene TRBV12-3 or TRBV12-4, with TRBD1 matching 7 bases. J gave up 3 bases and V 11 bases, and 4 bases lay outside the gene matches. The CDR3 is 12 residues long.

This clonotype was counted many times. This chain joins TRBV20-1 and TRBJ2-3; TRBD2 matches at 11 bases. V shed 5 bases, J shed 5 bases, and the junction held 12 bases outside the gene matches. This CDR3 contains 16 residues. CDR1 DFQATT and CDR2 SNEGSKA come from the germline V gene (reference sequence). CDR3: CSAGRSGGARKDTQYF. The DNA for the CDR3 is TGCAGTGCTGGTCGTAGCGGGGGGGCCAGGAAAGATACGCAGTATTTT.

This clonotype occurred a few times. Here the CDR3 DNA reads TGTGCCAGTTGGAGGCCGGGGGATACGCAGTATTTT. This codes for CASWRPGDTQYF. The chain employs TRBV27 and TRBJ2-3, with D perhaps matching TRBD2 (5 bases). This CDR3 is built from 12 residues. Per germline, CDR1 MNHEY and CDR2 SMNVEV (reference sequence). Trimming took 9 bases from V and 6 from J, leaving 13 bases between them.

This rearrangement joins TRBV7-6 to TRBJ2-1; no clear D. CDR3 length: 16 residues. V lost 1 base, J lost 3 bases, and 13 bases lay in between. CDR1 SGHVS and CDR2 FNYEAQ come from the germline V gene. The CDR3 loop reads CASSLVMGRLYNEQFF. The CDR3, as DNA: TGTGCCAGCAGCTTAGTAATGGGCCGGCTCTACAATGAGCAGTTCTTC.

This clonotype has just a few counts. The chain recombines TRBV2 with TRBJ2-7; D might be TRBD1 (6 bases). The CDR3 is 12 amino acids. Trimming took 7 bases from V and 0 from J, leaving 7 bases between them. Germline CDR1 and CDR2: SNHLY and FYNNEI. DNA of the CDR3: TGTGCCAGCAAACAGGGCTCCTACGAGCAGTACTTC. It translates to CASKQGSYEQYF.

CDR3 loop: CASSRDSEGNYGYTF. The DNA for the CDR3 is TGTGCCAGCTCAAGGGACAGTGAGGGAAACTATGGCTACACCTTC. The gene calls are TRBV18 and TRBJ1-2, with 7 positions matching TRBD1. V was clipped by 5 bases and J by 2 bases; unmatched bases: 8. The germline CDR1 and CDR2 sequences are KGHSH and LQKENI. The CDR3 runs 15 residues.

The chain joins TRBV15 to TRBJ2-3; D unresolved. Germline CDR1 LNHNV, CDR2 YYDKDF (reference sequence). Trimming shortened V by 4 bases and J by 6 bases, and 8 bases separated the two germline ends. CDR3 length equals 12 residues. The CDR3 DNA sequence: TGTGCCACCAGCATCGGTTGGGATACGCAGTATTTT. This translates into CATSIGWDTQYF.

The chain has TRBV2 and TRBJ2-7; D is uncertain. CDR3 length: 11 amino acids. Germline V CDR1 and CDR2: SNHLY, FYNNEI. V lost 4 bases, J lost 7 bases, and 8 bases lay in between. CDR3 bases: TGTGCCAGCAGTGCGACTGGGGAGCAGTACTTC. It yields the protein CASSATGEQYF.

The genes are TRBV29-1 and TRBJ1-2, with 10 positions matching TRBD1. CDR1 and CDR2 (germline): SQVTM, ANQGSEA. There are 14 residues in the CDR3. V was pared by 6 bases and J by 6 bases, with 10 bases of the junction left unmatched. The CDR3 nucleotides are TGCAGCGTCGCACGGGGACAGGGGACCGATGGCTACACCTTC. Translated: CSVARGQGTDGYTF.

The genes are TRBV2 and TRBJ2-3; 9 bases line up with TRBD1. Germline-derived CDR1 and CDR2 are SNHLY and FYNNEI. This CDR3 contains 14 residues. The V and J ends lost 6 bases and 2 bases, in that order; junction bases with no gene match: 3. The CDR3 region has the DNA TGTGCCAGCAGCTGGACAGGGGACACAGATACGCAGTATTTT. Translation gives CASSWTGDTDTQYF.

This clonotype was detected a few times. The chain has TRBV24-1 and TRBJ2-7, with TRBD2 as a possible D gene (7 bases). CDR3 size: 13 residues. V shed 9 bases and J shed 3 bases, with 14 bases lying between them. CDR1 and CDR2 (germline): KGHDR, SFDVKD. CDR3: CATQGRENYEQYF. The CDR3 DNA sequence: TGTGCCACCCAGGGGAGGGAGAACTACGAGCAGTACTTC.

The V and J genes are TRBV18 and TRBJ2-3, with D perhaps being TRBD1 or TRBD2 (5 bases each). Per germline, CDR1 KGHSH and CDR2 LQKENI. Trimming left V 4 bases short and J 6 bases short, with 14 bases between. The CDR3 contains 14 residues. The DNA of the CDR3 is TGTGCCAGCTCACTCTCGAGGGGCTGGGATACGCAGTATTTT. Translation gives CASSLSRGWDTQYF. Drawing the rest from reference TRBV18 and TRBJ2-3, the complete variable domain is NAGVMQNPRHLVRRRGQEARLRCSPMKGHSHVYWYRQLPEEGLKFMVYLQKENIIDESGMPKERFSAEFPKEGPSILRIQQVVRGDSAAYFCASSLSRGWDTQYFGPGTRLTVL.